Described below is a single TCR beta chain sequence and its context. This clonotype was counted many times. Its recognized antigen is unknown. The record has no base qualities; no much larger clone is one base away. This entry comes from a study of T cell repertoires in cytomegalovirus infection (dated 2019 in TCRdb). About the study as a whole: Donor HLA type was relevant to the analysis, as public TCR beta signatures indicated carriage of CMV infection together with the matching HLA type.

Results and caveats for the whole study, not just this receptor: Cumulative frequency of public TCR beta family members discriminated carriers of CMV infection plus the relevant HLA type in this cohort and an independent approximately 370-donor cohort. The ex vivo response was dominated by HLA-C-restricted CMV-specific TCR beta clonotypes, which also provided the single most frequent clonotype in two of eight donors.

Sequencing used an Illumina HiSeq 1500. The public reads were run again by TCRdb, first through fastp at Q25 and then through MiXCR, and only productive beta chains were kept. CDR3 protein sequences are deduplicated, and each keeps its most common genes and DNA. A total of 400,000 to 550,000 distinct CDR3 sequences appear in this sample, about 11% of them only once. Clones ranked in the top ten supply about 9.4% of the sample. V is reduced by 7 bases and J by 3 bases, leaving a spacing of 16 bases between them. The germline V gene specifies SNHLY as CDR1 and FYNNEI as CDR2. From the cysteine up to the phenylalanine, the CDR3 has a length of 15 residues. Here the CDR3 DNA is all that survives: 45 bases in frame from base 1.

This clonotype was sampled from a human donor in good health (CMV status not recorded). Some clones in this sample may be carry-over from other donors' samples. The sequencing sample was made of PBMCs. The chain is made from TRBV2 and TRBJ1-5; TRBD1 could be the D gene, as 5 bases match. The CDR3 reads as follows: CASKSDGGINQPQHF. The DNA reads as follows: TGTGCCAGCAAATCAGATGGGGGTATCAATCAGCCCCAGCATTTT. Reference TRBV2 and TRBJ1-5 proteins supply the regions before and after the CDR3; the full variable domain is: EPEVTQTPSHQVTQMGQEVILRCVPISNHLYFYWYRQILGQKVEFLVSFYNNEISEKSEIFDDQFSVERPDGSNFTLKIRSTKLEDSAMYFCASKSDGGINQPQHFGDGTRLSIL.